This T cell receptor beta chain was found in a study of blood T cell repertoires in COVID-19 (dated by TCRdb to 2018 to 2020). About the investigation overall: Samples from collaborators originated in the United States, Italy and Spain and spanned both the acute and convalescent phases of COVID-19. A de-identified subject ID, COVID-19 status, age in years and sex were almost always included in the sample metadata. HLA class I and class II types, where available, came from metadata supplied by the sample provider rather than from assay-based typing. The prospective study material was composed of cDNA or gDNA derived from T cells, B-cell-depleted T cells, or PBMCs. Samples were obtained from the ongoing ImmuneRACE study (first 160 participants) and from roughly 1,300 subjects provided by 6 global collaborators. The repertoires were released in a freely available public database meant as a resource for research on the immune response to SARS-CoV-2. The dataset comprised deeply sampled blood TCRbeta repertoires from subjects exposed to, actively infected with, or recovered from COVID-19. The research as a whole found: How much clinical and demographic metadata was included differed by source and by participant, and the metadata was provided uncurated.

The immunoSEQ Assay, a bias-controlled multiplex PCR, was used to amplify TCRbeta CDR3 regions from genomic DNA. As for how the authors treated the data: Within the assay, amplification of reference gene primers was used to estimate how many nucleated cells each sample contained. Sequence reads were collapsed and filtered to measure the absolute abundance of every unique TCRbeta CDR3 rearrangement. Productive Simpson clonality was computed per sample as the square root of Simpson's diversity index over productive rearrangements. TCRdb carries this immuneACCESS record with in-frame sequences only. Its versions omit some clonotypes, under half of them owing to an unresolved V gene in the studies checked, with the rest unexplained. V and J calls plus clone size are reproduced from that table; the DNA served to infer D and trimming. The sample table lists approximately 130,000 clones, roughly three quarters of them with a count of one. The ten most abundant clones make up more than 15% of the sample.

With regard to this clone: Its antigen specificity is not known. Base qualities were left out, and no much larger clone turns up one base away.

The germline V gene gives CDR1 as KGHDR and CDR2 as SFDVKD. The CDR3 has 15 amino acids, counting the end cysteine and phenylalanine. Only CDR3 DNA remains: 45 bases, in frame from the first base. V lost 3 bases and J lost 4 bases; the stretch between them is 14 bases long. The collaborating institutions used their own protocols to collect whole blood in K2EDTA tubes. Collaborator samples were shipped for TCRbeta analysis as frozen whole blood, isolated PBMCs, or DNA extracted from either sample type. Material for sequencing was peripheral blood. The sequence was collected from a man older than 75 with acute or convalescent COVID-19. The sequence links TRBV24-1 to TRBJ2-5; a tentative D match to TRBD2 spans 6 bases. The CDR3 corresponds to CATSDRSAGRETQYF. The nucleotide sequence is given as TGTGCCACCAGTGATCGATCCGCGGGGAGAGAGACCCAGTACTTC.